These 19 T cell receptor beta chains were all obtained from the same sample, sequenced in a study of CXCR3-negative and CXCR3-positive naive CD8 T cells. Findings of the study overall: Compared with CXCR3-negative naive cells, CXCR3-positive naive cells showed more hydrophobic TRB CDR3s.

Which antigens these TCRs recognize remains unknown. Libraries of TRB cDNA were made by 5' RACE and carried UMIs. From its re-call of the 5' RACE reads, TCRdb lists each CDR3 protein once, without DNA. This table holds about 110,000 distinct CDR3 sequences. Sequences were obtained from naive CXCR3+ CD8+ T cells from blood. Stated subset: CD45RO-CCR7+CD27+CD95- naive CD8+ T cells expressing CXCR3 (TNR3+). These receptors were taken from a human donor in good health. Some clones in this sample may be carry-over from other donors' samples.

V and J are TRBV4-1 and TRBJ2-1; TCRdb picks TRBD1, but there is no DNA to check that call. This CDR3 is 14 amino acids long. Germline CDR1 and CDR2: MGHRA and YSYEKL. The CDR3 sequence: CASSQLFGIHEQFF.

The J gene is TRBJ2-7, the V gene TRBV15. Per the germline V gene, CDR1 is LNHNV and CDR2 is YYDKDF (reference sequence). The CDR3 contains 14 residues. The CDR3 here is CATSGGLPDYEQYF.

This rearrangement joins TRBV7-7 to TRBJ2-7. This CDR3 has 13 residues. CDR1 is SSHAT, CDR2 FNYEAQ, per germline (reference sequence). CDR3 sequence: CASSLGLSYEQYF.

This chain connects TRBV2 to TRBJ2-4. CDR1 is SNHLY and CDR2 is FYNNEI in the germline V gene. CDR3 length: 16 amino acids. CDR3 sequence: CASSDSLNLAKNIQYF.

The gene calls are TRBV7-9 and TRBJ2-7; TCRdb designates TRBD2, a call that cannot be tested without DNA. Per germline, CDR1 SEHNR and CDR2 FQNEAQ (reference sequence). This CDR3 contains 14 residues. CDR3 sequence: CASSSGGTGYEQYF.

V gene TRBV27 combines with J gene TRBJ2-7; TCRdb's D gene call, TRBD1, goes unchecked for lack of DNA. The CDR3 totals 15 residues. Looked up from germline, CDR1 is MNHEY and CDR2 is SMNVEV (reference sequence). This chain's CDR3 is CASSWETGPTNEQYF.

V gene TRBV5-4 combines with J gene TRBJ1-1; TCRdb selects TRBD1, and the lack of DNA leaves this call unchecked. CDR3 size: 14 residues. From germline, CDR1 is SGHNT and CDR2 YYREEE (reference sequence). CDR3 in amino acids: CASRTGHLNTEAFF.

The CDR3 protein is CASSKSSYNEQFF. The V call is TRBV5-4, the J call TRBJ2-1. Germline V gives CDR1 SGHNT, CDR2 YYREEE (reference sequence). The CDR3 covers 13 residues. Full variable domain (outside the CDR3, taken from reference TRBV5-4 and TRBJ2-1): ETGVTQSPTHLIKTRGQQVTLRCSSQSGHNTVSWYQQALGQGPQFIFQYYREEENGRGNFPPRFSGLQFPNYSSELNVNALELDDSALYLCASSKSSYNEQFFGPGTRLTVL.

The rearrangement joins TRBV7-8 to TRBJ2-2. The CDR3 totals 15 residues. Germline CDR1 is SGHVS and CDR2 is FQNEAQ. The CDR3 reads CASSLSGGDTGELFF.

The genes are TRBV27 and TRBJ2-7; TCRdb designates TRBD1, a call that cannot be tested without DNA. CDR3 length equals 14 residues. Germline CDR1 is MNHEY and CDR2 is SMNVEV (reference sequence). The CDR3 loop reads CASSPLPPSHEQYF.

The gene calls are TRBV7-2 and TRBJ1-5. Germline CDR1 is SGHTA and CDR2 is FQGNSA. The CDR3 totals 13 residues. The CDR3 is CASSLERNQPQHF. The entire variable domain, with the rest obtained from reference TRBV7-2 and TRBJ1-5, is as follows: GAGVSQSPSNKVTEKGKDVELRCDPISGHTALYWYRQSLGQGLEFLIYFQGNSAPDKSGLPSDRFSAERTGGSVSTLTIQRTQQEDSAVYLCASSLERNQPQHFGDGTRLSIL.

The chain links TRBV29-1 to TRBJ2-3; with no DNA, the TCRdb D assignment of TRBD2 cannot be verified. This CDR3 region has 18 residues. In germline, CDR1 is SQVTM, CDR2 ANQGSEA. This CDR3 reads CSVEGLGTAYSETDTQYF.

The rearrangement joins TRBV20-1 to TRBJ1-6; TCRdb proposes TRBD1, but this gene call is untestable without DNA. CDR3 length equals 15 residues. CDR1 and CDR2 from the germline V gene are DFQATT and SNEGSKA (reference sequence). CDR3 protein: CSARPQGQGGSPLHF.

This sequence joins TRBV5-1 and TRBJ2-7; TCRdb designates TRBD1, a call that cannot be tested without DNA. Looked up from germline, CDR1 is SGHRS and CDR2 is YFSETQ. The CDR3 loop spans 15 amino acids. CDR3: CASSPPGRSSYEQYF.

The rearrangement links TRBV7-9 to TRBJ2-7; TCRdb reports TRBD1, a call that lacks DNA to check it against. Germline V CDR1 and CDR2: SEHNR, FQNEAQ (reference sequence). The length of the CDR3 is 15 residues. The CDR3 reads CASSSRGLPPYEQYF.

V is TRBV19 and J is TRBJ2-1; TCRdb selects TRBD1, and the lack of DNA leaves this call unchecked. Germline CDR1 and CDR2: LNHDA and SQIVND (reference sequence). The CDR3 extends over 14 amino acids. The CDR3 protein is CASSITGQGNEQFF.

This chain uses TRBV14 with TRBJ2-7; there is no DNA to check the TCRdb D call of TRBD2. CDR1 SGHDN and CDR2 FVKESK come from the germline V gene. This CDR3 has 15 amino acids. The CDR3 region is CASSSRASGPYEQYF.

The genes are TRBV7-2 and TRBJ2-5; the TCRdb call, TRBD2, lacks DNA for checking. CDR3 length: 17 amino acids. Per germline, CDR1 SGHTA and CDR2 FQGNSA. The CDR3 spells CASSLPPGGLAEETQYF.

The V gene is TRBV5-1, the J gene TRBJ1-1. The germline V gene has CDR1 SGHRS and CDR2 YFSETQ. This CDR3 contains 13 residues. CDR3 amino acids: CASSLSLNTEAFF.